The next 28 T cell receptor beta chains were all read from a single sample in a study of graft-versus-host responses after intestinal transplantation. Produced via immunoSEQ multiplex PCR; TCRdb's table is partial and in-frame only. The sample includes around 30,000 clones, approximately 90% of them seen just once. Source: PBMCs, taken around 62 weeks after intestinal transplantation. Receptors were obtained from a human patient who received an intestinal transplant, so some T cells may come from the graft donor.

The chain links TRBV27 to TRBJ1-3; the D is unclear. The length of the CDR3 is 18 residues. Per the germline V gene, CDR1 is MNHEY and CDR2 is SMNVEV (reference sequence). With 4 bases removed from V and 2 bases from J, the gap between germline ends came to 21 bases. The CDR3 loop reads CASSSTSGPRMPGNTIYF. Here the CDR3 DNA reads TGTGCCAGCAGTTCTACCAGCGGCCCCCGGATGCCTGGAAACACCATATATTTT.

This rearrangement joins TRBV15 to TRBJ2-7; no clear D gene. Germline V gene sequence: CDR1 LNHNV, CDR2 YYDKDF (reference sequence). V lost 11 bases to trimming and J lost 5 bases, with 16 bases between them. The CDR3 length is 12 residues. CDR3 nucleotides: TGTGCCCCCGGCAGCCCCCTGGACGAGCAGTACTTC. Translating gives CAPGSPLDEQYF.

This chain links TRBV19 with TRBJ1-6; D ambiguous. Per germline, CDR1 LNHDA and CDR2 SQIVND (reference sequence). The V gene lost 6 bases and the J gene lost 0 bases, with 12 bases spanning the gap. This CDR3 is 16 amino acids long. CDR3 bases: TGTGCCAGTAGCGAGCAAGGTAGCTCCTATAATTCACCCCTCCACTTT. Translated, it gives CASSEQGSSYNSPLHF.

CDR3 sequence reads: CASSIRGSDTQYF. CDR3 coding DNA: TGTGCCAGTAGTATACGGGGTTCAGATACGCAGTATTTT. The chain recombines TRBV19 with TRBJ2-3; D may be TRBD2 (5 bases). This CDR3 has 13 residues. Germline loops: CDR1 LNHDA, CDR2 SQIVND (reference sequence). Trimming removed 2 bases from V and 4 bases from J, with 7 bases in between.

The V call is TRBV5-6, the J call TRBJ2-7; TRBD2 aligns across 10 bases. This CDR3 is built from 17 residues. Trimming at V came to 2 bases and at J to 2 bases, leaving 10 bases not matched to a gene. CDR1 and CDR2 from the germline V gene are SGHDT and YYEEEE. The CDR3 loop reads CASSLWLAGAIPYEQYF. Written as DNA, the CDR3 is TGTGCCAGCAGCTTATGGCTAGCGGGAGCCATACCCTACGAGCAGTACTTC.

The CDR3 bases are TGCAGCGTTGCCGGGGACTATGGCTACACCTTC. Translated: CSVAGDYGYTF. V is TRBV29-1 and J is TRBJ1-2, with unresolved D. This CDR3 region has 11 residues. Looked up from germline, CDR1 is SQVTM and CDR2 is ANQGSEA. Trimming removed 4 bases from V and 3 bases from J, with 6 bases in between.

The rearrangement joins TRBV28 to TRBJ2-3; the match to TRBD2 covers 7 bases. Looked up from germline, CDR1 is MDHEN and CDR2 is SYDVKM. Trimming removed 4 bases from V and 2 bases from J; junction bases left unmatched: 3. This CDR3 region has 14 residues. The CDR3: CASSSAGVTDTQYF. The CDR3 nucleotides read TGTGCCAGCAGTTCTGCGGGGGTCACAGATACGCAGTATTTT. Drawing the rest from reference TRBV28 and TRBJ2-3, the complete variable domain is DVKVTQSSRYLVKRTGEKVFLECVQDMDHENMFWYRQDPGLGLRLIYFSYDVKMKEKGDIPEGYSVSREKKERFSLILESASTNQTSMYLCASSSAGVTDTQYFGPGTRLTVL.

The chain is built from TRBV27 and TRBJ2-7; 9 bases align to TRBD2. This CDR3 region has 14 residues. The germline V gene encodes CDR1 MNHEY and CDR2 SMNVEV (reference sequence). Germline trimming cut 10 bases from V and 7 bases from J; bases unmatched to any gene: 14. The CDR3 reads CATASGIMLGEQYF. CDR3 coding DNA: TGTGCCACCGCTAGCGGGATTATGCTAGGGGAGCAGTACTTC.

The chain combines TRBV28 with TRBJ2-3; TRBD2 is a possible D gene (5 bases). The CDR3 extends over 14 amino acids. Trimming removed 6 bases at V and 0 bases at J, with 10 bases between. The V gene's germline CDR1 is MDHEN and CDR2 SYDVKM. CDR3 loop: CASRERPSTDTQYF. Here the CDR3 DNA reads TGTGCCAGCAGGGAGCGGCCAAGCACAGATACGCAGTATTTT.

This clone showed up just once. The chain joins TRBV5-6 to TRBJ1-4; 7 bases map to TRBD1. The germline gives CDR1 SGHDT, CDR2 YYEEEE. CDR3 length: 15 residues. V lost 4 bases, J lost 5 bases, and 8 bases stayed unmatched. This CDR3 reads CASSVPGQKNEKLFF. CDR3 DNA: TGTGCCAGCAGCGTCCCGGGACAGAAGAATGAAAAACTGTTTTTT.

This chain joins TRBV5-1 and TRBJ1-2; 7 bases fit TRBD1. Per germline, CDR1 SGHRS and CDR2 YFSETQ. The ends lost 4 bases at V and 7 bases at J; junction bases unmatched: 13. CDR3 length: 15 residues. The CDR3 loop is CASSPGSWTGGGYTF. For the CDR3, the DNA is TGCGCCAGCAGCCCCGGATCGTGGACAGGAGGTGGCTACACCTTC. The entire variable domain, with the rest obtained from reference TRBV5-1 and TRBJ1-2, is as follows: KAGVTQTPRYLIKTRGQQVTLSCSPISGHRSVSWYQQTPGQGLQFLFEYFSETQRNKGNFPGRFSGRQFSNSRSEMNVSTLELGDSALYLCASSPGSWTGGGYTFGSGTRLTVV.

The V and J genes are TRBV6-1 and TRBJ1-1; the D gene is possibly TRBD1 (6 bases). Per germline, CDR1 MNHNS and CDR2 SASEGT. Trimming took 8 bases from V and 6 from J, leaving 16 bases between them. This CDR3 region has 13 residues. The CDR3: CASGGWAGAEAFF. The CDR3 DNA reads as TGTGCCAGCGGAGGATGGGCAGGGGCTGAAGCTTTCTTT.

A note on this clone: This may arise from a read error, as a much more abundant clone is one base away. The chain employs TRBV5-1 and TRBJ2-1; 16 positions match TRBD2. The CDR3 contains 17 residues. Trimming removed 0 bases from V and 8 bases from J; junction bases left unmatched: 5. CDR1 and CDR2 (germline): SGHRS, YFSETQ. CDR3 residues: CASSLGGLAGGGDEQFF. For the CDR3, the DNA is TGCGCCAGCAGCTTGGGGGGACTAGCGGGAGGGGGGGATGAGCAGTTCTTC.

The V and J genes are TRBV7-8 and TRBJ2-1; TRBD2 aligns across 10 bases. In germline, CDR1 is SGHVS, CDR2 FQNEAQ. V trimming: 2 bases; J trimming: 7 bases; junction bases outside the gene matches: 14. CDR3 length: 18 amino acids. DNA of the CDR3: TGTGCCAGCAGCTTAACCCCTCTTAGCGGGAGGCAGAGGAATGAGCAGTTCTTC. Translation gives CASSLTPLSGRQRNEQFF.

This clone has just one count. One end of the junction is discordant with germline, which a read error may explain. V is TRBV4-3 and J is TRBJ1-2; TRBD1 matches at 7 bases. Germline V gene data show CDR1 as LGHNA and CDR2 as YSLEER. CDR3 size: 15 residues. The DNA for the CDR3 is TGCGCCAGCAGCCAAGATTGGGACAGAAACTATGACTACACCTTC. This gives the protein CASSQDWDRNYDYTF.

This clone was counted once. One junction end does not reproduce the germline sequence, and a read error may be involved. The gene calls are TRBV4-1 and TRBJ2-1; 10 positions match TRBD2. The CDR3 totals 15 residues. The germline V gene has CDR1 MGHRA and CDR2 YSYEKL. CDR3 nucleotide sequence: TGCGCCAGCAGCCAAGCAAGCGGGGGGGACAACGGGCAGCTCTTC. Residues: CASSQASGGDNGQLF.

As concerns this clone: This sample also contains other DNA sequences that code for the same CDR3. This chain links TRBV28 with TRBJ1-2; D unresolved. Trimming removed 2 bases at V and 6 bases at J, with 19 bases between. The CDR3 sequence is 16 residues long. Germline CDR1 and CDR2: MDHEN and SYDVKM. DNA of the CDR3: TGTGCCAGCAGTTTAGGTACGGCGCAAAGCCCCCATGGCTACACCTTC. As protein: CASSLGTAQSPHGYTF.

The V gene is TRBV5-1, the J gene TRBJ1-1; D gene ambiguous. Germline-derived CDR1 and CDR2 are SGHRS and YFSETQ. Deletions cut 0 bases from V and 0 bases from J, with 6 bases between. The CDR3 is made up of 14 amino acids. The CDR3: CASSLAVMNTEAFF. DNA of the CDR3: TGCGCCAGCAGCTTGGCAGTCATGAACACTGAAGCTTTCTTT.

This chain joins TRBV4-1 and TRBJ2-3, with D maybe TRBD1 (5 bases). Germline V lookup: CDR1 MGHRA, CDR2 YSYEKL. This CDR3 comprises 17 residues. The V end was cut by 0 bases, the J end by 2 bases, with 15 bases between. Here the CDR3 DNA reads TGCGCCAGCAGCCAAGATAGTAGGCAGGGCCCCACAGATACGCAGTATTTT. As protein: CASSQDSRQGPTDTQYF.

This clone turned up a few times. The chain joins TRBV19 to TRBJ1-2; D might be TRBD1 (6 bases). Trimming took 7 bases from V and 6 from J, leaving 18 bases between them. The germline gives CDR1 LNHDA, CDR2 SQIVND (reference sequence). CDR3 length equals 14 residues. The CDR3 DNA sequence: TGTGCCAGTACCCCTCGCGGGACACTCGATGGCTACACCTTC. This gives the protein CASTPRGTLDGYTF.

V is TRBV4-1 and J is TRBJ1-4, with 11 bases lining up with TRBD1. CDR3 size: 17 residues. V dropped 0 bases and J dropped 6; count of bases not matched to a gene: 6. Germline CDR1 is MGHRA and CDR2 is YSYEKL. CDR3 DNA sequence: TGCGCCAGCAGCCAAGATCCGGACAGGGGGCGCGATGAAAAACTGTTTTTT. This gives the protein CASSQDPDRGRDEKLFF.

In DNA, the CDR3 is TGTGCCAGCAGTAGGGGCGGAAATCAGCCCCAGCATTTT. This codes for CASSRGGNQPQHF. The chain uses TRBV6-5 and TRBJ1-5; D is perhaps TRBD1 (5 bases). The CDR3 contains 13 residues. From germline, CDR1 is MNHEY and CDR2 SVGAGI. Deletions cut 5 bases from V and 4 bases from J, with 9 bases between.

The V and J genes are TRBV5-5 and TRBJ1-4; possible D gene TRBD1, 5 bases. Germline V gene data show CDR1 as SGHKS and CDR2 as YYEKEE (reference sequence). With 2 bases removed from V and 2 bases from J, the gap between germline ends came to 13 bases. The length of the CDR3 is 16 residues. CDR3 region: CASSLPAGTTNEKLFF. The CDR3 DNA sequence: TGTGCCAGCAGCTTACCAGCAGGGACCACTAATGAAAAACTGTTTTTT.

This chain connects TRBV6-5 to TRBJ2-1, with TRBD2 matching 10 bases. CDR1 is MNHEY, CDR2 SVGAGI, per germline. The CDR3 extends over 15 amino acids. V was pared by 4 bases and J by 6 bases, with 6 bases of the junction left unmatched. CDR3 nucleotides: TGTGCCAGCAGTTTCAAGGCTAGCGGGAGCAATGAGCAGTTCTTC. Its protein product is CASSFKASGSNEQFF.

The chain employs TRBV7-9 and TRBJ2-5; TRBD2 is a possible D gene (5 bases). Germline CDR1 SEHNR, CDR2 FQNEAQ (reference sequence). The V end was cut by 6 bases, the J end by 2 bases, with 10 bases between. This CDR3 spans 13 amino acids. This CDR3 reads CASSWEWQETQYF. The CDR3 nucleotides read TGTGCCAGCAGTTGGGAGTGGCAAGAGACCCAGTACTTC.

There are a few counts of this clone. The chain joins TRBV7-2 to TRBJ2-3; D perhaps matches TRBD2 (5 bases). CDR1 and CDR2 from the germline V gene are SGHTA and FQGNSA. This CDR3 has 14 residues. V was cut by 5 bases and J by 1 base, with 10 bases left in between. CDR3 sequence reads: CASSAGGRTDTQYF. The CDR3 DNA follows: TGTGCCAGCAGCGCCGGAGGCCGCACAGATACGCAGTATTTT. The full variable domain, in which reference TRBV7-2 and TRBJ2-3 provide the parts outside the CDR3, is GAGVSQSPSNKVTEKGKDVELRCDPISGHTALYWYRQSLGQGLEFLIYFQGNSAPDKSGLPSDRFSAERTGGSVSTLTIQRTQQEDSAVYLCASSAGGRTDTQYFGPGTRLTVL.

The CDR3 bases are TGTGCCAGCAGCTTTGAGGGGGTCTATGGCTACACCTTC. Translating it yields CASSFEGVYGYTF. The chain carries TRBV7-9 and TRBJ1-2, with D tentatively TRBD1 (6 bases). The CDR3 consists of 13 residues. The V end lost 3 bases, the J end lost 4 bases, and 9 bases lay between the germline ends. CDR1 SEHNR and CDR2 FQNEAQ come from the germline V gene (reference sequence).

This clone was detected a few times. The chain combines TRBV6-6 with TRBJ1-1; a weak D match, TRBD1 (5 bases). Germline V gene lookup returns CDR1 MNHNY and CDR2 SVGAGI (reference sequence). The length of the CDR3 is 15 residues. Trimming left V 6 bases short and J 0 bases short, with 14 bases between. The CDR3 loop reads CASSLREPMNTEAFF. The CDR3 DNA is TGTGCCAGCAGCCTCAGGGAACCCATGAACACTGAAGCTTTCTTT.